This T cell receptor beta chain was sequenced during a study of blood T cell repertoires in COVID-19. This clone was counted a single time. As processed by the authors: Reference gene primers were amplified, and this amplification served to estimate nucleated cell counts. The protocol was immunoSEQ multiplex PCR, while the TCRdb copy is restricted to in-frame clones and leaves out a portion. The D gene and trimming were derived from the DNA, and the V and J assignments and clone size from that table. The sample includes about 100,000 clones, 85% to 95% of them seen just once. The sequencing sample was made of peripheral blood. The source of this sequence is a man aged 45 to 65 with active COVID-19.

Here the CDR3 reads CATAGSGTDTQYF. CDR3 DNA sequence: TGTGCCACCGCCGGGAGTGGGACAGATACGCAGTATTTT. The chain has TRBV10-3 and TRBJ2-3, with D possibly TRBD2 on 6 matching bases. The CDR3 length is 13 residues. Germline assignment: CDR1 ENHRY and CDR2 SYGVKD. V was trimmed by 10 bases and J by 3 bases, leaving 14 bases between them.